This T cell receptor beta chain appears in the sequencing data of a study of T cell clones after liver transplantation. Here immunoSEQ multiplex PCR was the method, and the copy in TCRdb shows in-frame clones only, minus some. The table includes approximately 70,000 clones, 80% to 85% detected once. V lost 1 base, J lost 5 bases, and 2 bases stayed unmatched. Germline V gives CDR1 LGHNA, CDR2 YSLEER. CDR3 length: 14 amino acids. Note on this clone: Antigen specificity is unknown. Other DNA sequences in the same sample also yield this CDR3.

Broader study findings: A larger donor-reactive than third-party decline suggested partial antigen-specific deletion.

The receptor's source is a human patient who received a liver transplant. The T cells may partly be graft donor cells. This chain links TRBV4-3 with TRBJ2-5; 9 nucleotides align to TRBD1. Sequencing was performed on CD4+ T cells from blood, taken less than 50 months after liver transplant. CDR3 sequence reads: CASSQGTGVETQYF. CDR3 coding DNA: TGCGCCAGCAGCCAAGGGACAGGGGTGGAGACCCAGTACTTC.